The next 26 T cell receptor beta chains were all read from a single sample in a study of blood T cell repertoires in COVID-19. Using immunoSEQ multiplex PCR, the repertoire was profiled, and TCRdb retains in-frame clones only, with some absent. The table shows 250,000 to 350,000 clones, with nearly 90% occurring only once. Sequencing used PBMCs or T cells enriched from blood (not recorded which). These receptors all come from a woman between 18 and 29 years old with acute COVID-19.

The chain links TRBV5-5 to TRBJ1-3, with 9 bases identical to TRBD1. The CDR3 totals 15 residues. Trimming took 4 bases from V and 2 from J; bases not matched to a gene: 4. Germline-derived CDR1 and CDR2 are SGHKS and YYEKEE (reference sequence). Written as DNA, the CDR3 is TGTGCCAGCAGCCTGACAGGGGGGACTGGAAACACCATATATTTT. It specifies CASSLTGGTGNTIYF.

The chain links TRBV9 to TRBJ1-6; 7 bases line up with TRBD1. Germline V gene lookup returns CDR1 SGDLS and CDR2 YYNGEE. V lost 5 bases and J lost 5; bases outside the gene matches: 10. This CDR3 spans 16 amino acids. The CDR3, as DNA: TGTGCCAGCAGTCCCACTCCGGGACAGAATAATTCACCCCTCCACTTT. It codes for CASSPTPGQNNSPLHF.

The chain couples TRBV27 to TRBJ2-5, with TRBD1 matching over 9 bases. This CDR3 has 13 amino acids. CDR1 and CDR2 from the germline V gene are MNHEY and SMNVEV (reference sequence). The V gene end was trimmed by 6 bases and the J gene end by 5 bases; junction bases not matched to a gene: 4. CDR3 amino acids: CASRQGASETQYF. CDR3 DNA sequence: TGTGCCAGCAGACAGGGGGCTTCGGAGACCCAGTACTTC.

This sequence joins TRBV7-9 and TRBJ1-2, with unresolved D. Trimming took 5 bases from V and 2 from J, leaving 12 bases between them. The CDR3 loop spans 14 amino acids. The germline CDR1 and CDR2 sequences are SEHNR and FQNEAQ (reference sequence). CDR3 in amino acids: CASSPSSENYGYTF. CDR3 nucleotide sequence: TGTGCCAGCAGCCCCAGTTCGGAGAACTATGGCTACACCTTC.

The chain combines TRBV28 with TRBJ2-7, with 10 bases identical to TRBD1. After removal of 6 bases from V and 13 bases from J, the junction contained 9 bases not matched to a gene. The CDR3 has 12 amino acids. Germline CDR1 and CDR2: MDHEN and SYDVKM. The CDR3 sequence: CASSYRDRGFYF. The CDR3 DNA reads TGTGCCAGCAGCTACCGGGACAGGGGATTTTACTTC.

The chain recombines TRBV19 with TRBJ2-7; D possibly corresponds to TRBD1 (5 bases). Trimming removed 0 bases from V and 0 bases from J, with 12 bases in between. CDR1 and CDR2 (germline): LNHDA, SQIVND (reference sequence). The CDR3 is 16 residues long. CDR3: CASSIDPRASSYEQYF. In DNA form, the CDR3 reads TGTGCCAGTAGTATAGATCCCAGGGCCAGCTCCTACGAGCAGTACTTC. The entire variable domain, with the rest obtained from reference TRBV19 and TRBJ2-7, is as follows: DGGITQSPKYLFRKEGQNVTLSCEQNLNHDAMYWYRQDPGQGLRLIYYSQIVNDFQKGDIAEGYSVSREKKESFPLTVTSAQKNPTAFYLCASSIDPRASSYEQYFGPGTRLTVT.

V gene TRBV19 combines with J gene TRBJ1-4; 7 bases map to TRBD1. The CDR3 sequence is 16 residues long. The V segment lost 4 bases and the J segment 5 bases; nucleotides outside the gene matches: 10. Germline loops: CDR1 LNHDA, CDR2 SQIVND (reference sequence). CDR3: CASSSYGAGGNEKLFF. CDR3 DNA: TGTGCCAGTAGTAGTTATGGTGCAGGGGGGAATGAAAAACTGTTTTTT.

The chain has TRBV20-1 and TRBJ2-5; 9 bases align to TRBD1. V lost 3 bases, J lost 5 bases, and 10 bases stayed unmatched. This CDR3 contains 15 residues. Looked up from germline, CDR1 is DFQATT and CDR2 is SNEGSKA (reference sequence). For the CDR3, the DNA is TGCAGTGCTAGTCACCCGGGACAGGGATCGGAGACCCAGTACTTC. It is translated as CSASHPGQGSETQYF.

The rearrangement links TRBV5-5 to TRBJ1-4; possible D gene TRBD1, 6 bases. In germline, CDR1 is SGHKS, CDR2 YYEKEE (reference sequence). V was pared by 4 bases and J by 2 bases, with 18 bases between. This CDR3 spans 17 amino acids. As DNA, the CDR3 is TGTGCCAGCAGCCCCCGGGACATTCAAGGGACTAATGAAAAACTGTTTTTT. Its translation is CASSPRDIQGTNEKLFF.

In DNA, the CDR3 is TGTGCCAGCAGTTCGCGCGTTAATCAGCCCCAGCATTTT. Encoded protein: CASSSRVNQPQHF. The chain links TRBV12-3 or TRBV12-4 to TRBJ1-5; D ambiguous. Between the trimmed V and J ends, which lost 4 bases and 4 bases, there was a span of 8 bases. The CDR3 totals 13 residues.

This rearrangement joins TRBV12-3 or TRBV12-4 to TRBJ2-5, with D unresolved. Trimming took 6 bases from V and 4 from J, leaving 12 bases between them. The CDR3 runs to 13 residues. This chain's CDR3 is CASRPYKRETQYF. CDR3 DNA: TGTGCCAGCAGACCGTATAAGCGAGAGACCCAGTACTTC.

In DNA, the CDR3 is TGTGCCAGCAGCGTAGAGGGGCGGGAGGGCCATGAGCAGTTCTTC. It is translated as CASSVEGREGHEQFF. V is TRBV9 and J is TRBJ2-1, with TRBD2 matching over 9 bases. CDR3 length equals 15 residues. Germline V gives CDR1 SGDLS, CDR2 YYNGEE. With 0 bases clipped from V and 8 bases from J, the junction kept 6 bases outside the gene matches.

The chain recombines TRBV10-3 with TRBJ2-5; 8 bases map to TRBD2. CDR3 length: 13 residues. Germline V gene sequence: CDR1 ENHRY, CDR2 SYGVKD. V gave up 6 bases and J gave up 6 bases; unmatched junction bases: 6. The CDR3 nucleotides read TGTGCCATCAGCCTCGGGGGGGCTCAGACCCAGTACTTC. As protein: CAISLGGAQTQYF.

This chain connects TRBV2 to TRBJ1-2; D not certain. Germline V gene data show CDR1 as SNHLY and CDR2 as FYNNEI. The CDR3 runs to 13 residues. V lost 1 base, J lost 1 base, and 4 bases lay in between. The CDR3 spells CASSEGGNYGYTF. In DNA, the CDR3 is TGTGCCAGCAGTGAAGGCGGTAACTATGGCTACACCTTC.

This chain connects TRBV12-5 to TRBJ1-2; D gene uncertain. CDR1 LGHNT and CDR2 FRNRAP come from the germline V gene. The CDR3 has 13 amino acids. The V end was cut by 7 bases, the J end by 5 bases, with 14 bases between. The CDR3 DNA reads TGTGCTAGTGCCCCCGACTTGGGTTATGGCTACACCTTC. As protein: CASAPDLGYGYTF.

The rearrangement joins TRBV6-4 to TRBJ2-3, with D possibly TRBD2 on 6 matching bases. This CDR3 has 15 amino acids. V lost 2 bases and J lost 5, with 14 bases in between. The germline CDR1 and CDR2 sequences are MRHNA and SNTAGT. The CDR3 sequence: CASSDGEGGRDTQYF. In nucleotides, the CDR3 is TGTGCCAGCAGTGACGGAGAGGGAGGAAGAGATACGCAGTATTTT.

This clone was counted a single time. V usage is TRBV4-1 and J usage is TRBJ1-2; D gene uncertain. V was clipped by 1 base and J by 8 bases, with 11 bases between them. CDR3 length: 13 amino acids. From germline, CDR1 is MGHRA and CDR2 YSYEKL. The CDR3 spells CASSQVEGGGYTF. The CDR3 region has the DNA TGCGCCAGCAGCCAAGTGGAAGGAGGAGGCTACACCTTC.

The genes are TRBV5-6 and TRBJ1-2, with a tentative D call TRBD1 (6 bases). Per the germline V gene, CDR1 is SGHDT and CDR2 is YYEEEE. Trimming took off 2 bases at V and 3 bases at J, with 11 bases between the two ends. The CDR3 totals 14 residues. In DNA form, the CDR3 reads TGTGCCAGCAGCTTCTCGACAGGCTACTATGGCTACACCTTC. Translation: CASSFSTGYYGYTF.

Here the CDR3 DNA reads TGTGCCAGTAGTATAGTGCAGCTAGCGGGAGGGCCGGGCAATGAGCAGTTCTTC. Translating it yields CASSIVQLAGGPGNEQFF. V and J are TRBV19 and TRBJ2-1; 12 nucleotides agree with TRBD2. CDR1 LNHDA and CDR2 SQIVND come from the germline V gene (reference sequence). The CDR3 has 18 residues. After removal of 1 base from V and 6 bases from J, the junction contained 10 bases not matched to a gene.

This clone is a singleton in its sample. J is TRBJ2-1 and V is TRBV11-2, with TRBD2 identical over 15 bases. Germline assignment: CDR1 SGHAT and CDR2 FQNNGV. V lost 4 bases to trimming and J lost 11 bases; unmatched junction nucleotides: 3. This CDR3 spans 14 amino acids. The CDR3 nucleotides are TGTGCCAGCAGCTCTGGACTAGCGGGAGGGAAGCAGTTCTTC. As protein: CASSSGLAGGKQFF. The variable domain in full, completed from reference TRBV11-2 and TRBJ2-1, reads EAGVAQSPRYKIIEKRQSVAFWCNPISGHATLYWYQQILGQGPKLLIQFQNNGVVDDSQLPKDRFSAERLKGVDSTLKIQPAKLEDSAVYLCASSSGLAGGKQFFGPGTRLTVL.

This clone was counted once. The chain recombines TRBV6-1 with TRBJ1-2, with D maybe TRBD1 (5 bases). V lost 0 bases and J 8 bases, leaving 16 bases between the germline ends. This CDR3 is 15 amino acids long. Germline V CDR1 and CDR2: MNHNS, SASEGT. The CDR3 DNA follows: TGTGCCAGCAGTGAAGCCCCGGGGGGTTTGGGGGGCTACACCTTC. Its translation is CASSEAPGGLGGYTF.

The J gene is TRBJ1-6, the V gene TRBV18; 7 nucleotides agree with TRBD1. The CDR3 contains 16 residues. Trimming took 3 bases from V and 5 from J; bases not matched to a gene: 7. Germline V lookup: CDR1 KGHSH, CDR2 LQKENI. CDR3 nucleotides: TGTGCCAGCTCACCGACGGCCGGGACAGATAATTCACCCCTCCACTTT. Translation gives CASSPTAGTDNSPLHF.

CDR3 coding DNA: TGTGCCAGCAGCCCGACGCCGGCAGGGGCCTATGGCTACACCTTC. Amino acid sequence: CASSPTPAGAYGYTF. The rearrangement uses TRBV28 and TRBJ1-2, with D possibly matching TRBD1 (6 bases). Per the germline V gene, CDR1 is MDHEN and CDR2 is SYDVKM. The CDR3 is 15 amino acids. The ends were cut back, 6 bases at V and 4 bases at J, with 18 bases in the middle.

This clone came up once. The J gene is TRBJ1-1, the V gene TRBV5-1, with 9 bases identical to TRBD1. The CDR3 sequence is 15 residues long. After removal of 4 bases from V and 11 bases from J, the junction contained 15 bases not matched to a gene. Germline V gene lookup returns CDR1 SGHRS and CDR2 YFSETQ. Written as DNA, the CDR3 is TGCGCCAGCAGCATTGGGACAGGGACCGCCCCGGGGGCTTTCTTT. It encodes CASSIGTGTAPGAFF.

V gene TRBV7-2 combines with J gene TRBJ2-7; unclear D gene. The CDR3 is 13 amino acids. The ends were cut back, 0 bases at V and 6 bases at J, with 9 bases in the middle. Germline CDR1 SGHTA, CDR2 FQGNSA. The CDR3 region is CASSLARVGEQYF. The CDR3, as DNA: TGTGCCAGCAGCTTAGCACGGGTTGGCGAGCAGTACTTC.

The CDR3 DNA reads TGTGCCAGCTCACCAGGACAGGTCAACTCTGGAAACACCATATATTTT. It is translated as CASSPGQVNSGNTIYF. The V and J genes are TRBV18 and TRBJ1-3; TRBD1 matches at 7 bases. The CDR3 contains 16 residues. Germline-derived CDR1 and CDR2 are KGHSH and LQKENI. V lost 2 bases and J lost 0; bases outside the gene matches: 4.